One and the same sample provided the 30 T cell receptor beta chains below, sequenced in a study of tissue T cells after allogeneic stem cell transplantation (dated by TCRdb to between 2021 and 2022). The protocol used for the library was the immunoSEQ multiplex PCR assay. The immuneACCESS repertoire file appears here via TCRdb, limited to in-frame rearrangements. These files lack a portion of the clones; in checked studies, under half of the deficit traces to unresolved V genes, and the cause of the others is not known. The sample records more than 5,000 clones, 45% to 55% of which are singletons. The biggest ten clones account for less than 9% of the sample. The meaning of the sample's time point label: mouse harvest day 7 after allogeneic transplant. Each mouse graft consisted of 10^7 T-cell-depleted bone marrow cells plus 10^6 splenic CD5+ T cells and was given by tail vein injection. The sample taken for sequencing was gut tissue. The source is a female BALB/c mouse given C57BL/6 T cells with graft-versus-host disease after an allogeneic hematopoietic cell transplant.

The sample holds a few counts of this clone. Genes here carry mouse names. The CDR3 extends 1 residue past the end of the read, so its final part is completed from the germline J gene. The gene calls are TRBV12-2 and TRBJ1-4; D call uncertain. Germline V gene lookup returns CDR1 SGHLS and CDR2 HYDKME. The V gene lost 3 bases and the J gene lost 1 base, with 5 bases spanning the gap. This CDR3 has 13 residues. The CDR3 bases that were read are TGTGCCAGCTCTGGGGATTCCAACGAAAGATTATTT. This codes for CASSGDSNERLF. The entire CDR3 reads CASSGDSNERLFF. The complete variable domain, with remaining parts taken from reference TRBV12-2 and TRBJ1-4, reads NSGVVQSPRYIIKGKGERSILKCIPISGHLSVAWYQQTQGQELKFFIQHYDKMERDKGNLPSRFSVQQFDDYHSEMNMSALELEDSAVYFCASSGDSNERLFFGHGTKLSVL.

To note about this clone: Germline and genes here are mouse. The CDR3 end is not reached by the read, which stops 1 residue before it; the germline J gene fills it in. The V call is TRBV26, the J call TRBJ2-7, with D unresolved. The CDR3 loop spans 13 amino acids. CDR1 is KGHPV and CDR2 is FQNQEV in the germline V gene (reference sequence). The V end was cut by 2 bases, the J end by 2 bases, with 7 bases between. CDR3 region: CASSLHIPYEQYF. CDR3 bases read: TGTGCCAGCAGTCTGCACATCCCCTATGAACAGTAC.

Concerning this clone: Gene names denote mouse genes. The read terminates 1 residue before the CDR3 end, so the remaining end is supplied by the germline J gene. This chain joins TRBV26 and TRBJ1-1; 9 bases are a match to TRBD1. V lost 5 bases and J lost 1; bases outside the gene matches: 2. CDR1 and CDR2 from the germline V gene are KGHPV and FQNQEV (reference sequence). The CDR3 length is 14 residues. CDR3 DNA (partial): TGTGCCAGCAGTTCGGGACAGGGGAACACAGAAGTCTTC. This translates into CASSSGQGNTEVF. The complete CDR3 reads CASSSGQGNTEVFF.

This clone showed up just a few times. Gene names and germline refer to mouse. The read ends 1 residue before the CDR3 terminus; that terminus is restored from the germline J gene. The genes are TRBV26 and TRBJ2-1; D possibly corresponds to TRBD1 (6 bases). The CDR3 covers 15 residues. The germline V gene has CDR1 KGHPV and CDR2 FQNQEV (reference sequence). The V end was cut by 6 bases, the J end by 0 bases, with 12 bases between. CDR3 DNA, as far as it was read: TGTGCCAGCAGGAGGGACATTTATAACTATGCTGAGCAGTTC. As protein: CASRRDIYNYAEQF. The CDR3 in full is CASRRDIYNYAEQFF.

Worth noting for this clone: The gene names given are mouse names. The observed sequence ends 1 residue before the CDR3 terminus, with the missing tail filled in from the germline J gene. The chain has TRBV19 and TRBJ2-3, with D possibly matching TRBD2 (7 bases). The CDR3 contains 15 residues. Trimming removed 2 bases from V and 2 bases from J, with 12 bases in between. Per germline, CDR1 FNHDT and CDR2 SITEND (reference sequence). The CDR3 region is CASSIGGHDAETLYF. CDR3 DNA (partial): TGTGCCAGCAGTATCGGGGGGCACGATGCAGAAACGCTGTAT.

Points on this clone: All gene names here are mouse names. The missing CDR3 end, 1 residue past where the read stops, is filled in from the germline J gene. The rearrangement joins TRBV1 to TRBJ1-2; 11 bases map to TRBD1. This CDR3 has 15 amino acids. After removal of 3 bases from V and 2 bases from J, the junction contained 2 bases not matched to a gene. In germline, CDR1 is NSQYPW, CDR2 LRSPGD (reference sequence). CDR3 bases read: TGCACCTGCAGTGCCAGGGACAGGGGGAACTCCGACTACACC. Its protein product is CTCSARDRGNSDYT. The CDR3 in its entirety is CTCSARDRGNSDYTF.

Worth noting for this clone: The germline and genes are mouse ones. Read coverage stops 1 residue before the CDR3 terminus; the germline J gene supplies the remainder. The rearrangement links TRBV20 to TRBJ2-7; 8 bases map to TRBD2. The CDR3 contains 13 residues. Germline V gene sequence: CDR1 GFQATS, CDR2 STVNSAI. V lost 1 base and J lost 7; bases outside the gene matches: 6. Partial CDR3 DNA: TGTGGTGCTAGGGTCTGGGGGGCGGGGGAACAGTAC. Translating it yields CGARVWGAGEQY. The whole CDR3 sequence is CGARVWGAGEQYF.

Comments on this clone: Any gene name here is a mouse gene name. The CDR3 goes on 1 residue after the read ends, and that part is filled in from the germline J gene. The J gene is TRBJ1-1, the V gene TRBV29; D unclear. The CDR3 consists of 13 residues. Looked up from germline, CDR1 is MSHET and CDR2 is SYDVDS. V lost 2 bases to trimming and J lost 1 base, with 5 bases between them. CDR3 DNA (partial): TGTGCTAGCAGTTTAGGCGGGAACACAGAAGTCTTC. Residues: CASSLGGNTEVF. The entire CDR3 reads CASSLGGNTEVFF.

Regarding this clone: Mouse names are used for the genes. The read stops 1 residue short of the end of the CDR3; the missing end is completed from the germline J gene. This chain links TRBV26 with TRBJ2-2; TRBD1 might be the D (6 bases). The CDR3 runs to 14 residues. V was clipped by 5 bases and J by 2 bases, with 9 bases between them. CDR1 and CDR2 from the germline V gene are KGHPV and FQNQEV (reference sequence). The CDR3 sequence is CASSFTGNTGQLYF. The sequenced CDR3 bases are TGTGCCAGCAGTTTTACAGGGAACACCGGGCAGCTCTAC.

Concerning this clone itself: Mouse names are used for the genes. The CDR3 goes on 1 residue after the read ends, and that part is filled in from the germline J gene. This chain uses TRBV15 with TRBJ2-3; 9 bases are shared with TRBD2. J was trimmed by 7 bases and V by 5 bases; bases with no gene match: 4. Per germline, CDR1 SGHND and CDR2 FRSKSL. The CDR3 has 13 amino acids. CDR3 amino acids: CASSPGGGKTLYF. The CDR3 DNA, read in part, is TGTGCCAGCAGTCCTGGGGGGGGGAAAACGCTGTAT.

In regard to this clone: The germline and genes are mouse ones. The sequenced CDR3 bases are TGTGCCAGCAGACTCAGGGGGCCCTATGAACAGTAC. Its protein product is CASRLRGPYEQY. Given in full, the CDR3 is CASRLRGPYEQYF. The rearrangement links TRBV3 to TRBJ2-7, with 8 bases identical to TRBD1. The read terminates 1 residue ahead of where the CDR3 ends, so the germline J gene completes it. CDR1 is SNHLY, CDR2 FYNGKV, per germline (reference sequence). The CDR3 is 13 amino acids. The trim removed 6 bases at V and 2 bases at J, leaving 3 bases unmatched.

Comment on this clone: Germline and genes: mouse. The CDR3 is cut off 1 residue early in the read; its end comes from the germline J gene. The V gene is TRBV13-2, the J gene TRBJ2-2; D not certain. This CDR3 is 15 amino acids long. V lost 0 bases to trimming and J lost 0 bases, with 6 bases between them. Germline CDR1 and CDR2: NNHNN and SYGAGS (reference sequence). CDR3 DNA (partial): TGTGCCAGCGGTGATGCCCCATCAAACACCGGGCAGCTCTAC. It codes for CASGDAPSNTGQLY. The CDR3 as a whole reads CASGDAPSNTGQLYF.

This clone ranks as medium-sized. The listed genes are named as in mouse. The read ends 1 residue early relative to the CDR3; the germline J gene fills the gap. This chain links TRBV13-3 with TRBJ2-7; 10 bases match TRBD2. V was pared by 4 bases and J by 4 bases, with 5 bases of the junction left unmatched. This CDR3 is 14 amino acids long. Per germline, CDR1 NNHDY and CDR2 SYVADS. Here the CDR3 reads CASSQDWGPYEQYF. CDR3 bases read: TGTGCCAGCAGTCAGGACTGGGGGCCTTATGAACAGTAC.

Comment on this clone: Mouse names are used for the genes. The read stops 1 residue short of the end of the CDR3; the missing end is completed from the germline J gene. The chain links TRBV26 to TRBJ2-5, with D possibly matching TRBD2 (5 bases). Trimming cost V 2 bases and J 3 bases, with 9 bases left between them. Germline CDR1 reads KGHPV; CDR2 reads FQNQEV (reference sequence). The CDR3 is 14 amino acids. The part of the CDR3 DNA that was read is TGTGCCAGCAGTCTGAACTGGAGGCAAGACACCCAGTAC. Its protein is CASSLNWRQDTQY. In full, the CDR3 is CASSLNWRQDTQYF.

This clone was counted a few times. Gene names are mouse gene names. The CDR3 end is not reached by the read, which stops 1 residue before it; the germline J gene fills it in. The chain couples TRBV26 to TRBJ1-3, with D possibly being TRBD1 (6 bases). This CDR3 is built from 15 residues. Germline CDR1 KGHPV, CDR2 FQNQEV (reference sequence). The V and J ends lost 3 bases and 0 bases respectively, with 9 bases between them. The covered CDR3 bases are TGTGCCAGCAGTCTCCAGGGGCCTTCTGGAAATACGCTCTAT. Translated: CASSLQGPSGNTLY. The CDR3 in its entirety is CASSLQGPSGNTLYF.

Note on this clone: The genes and germline here are from mouse. From the germline J gene comes the end of the CDR3, since the read stops 1 residue before it. Other DNA sequences in this sample translate to the same CDR3. J is TRBJ2-7 and V is TRBV26, with D possibly being TRBD1 (5 bases). Germline lookup yields CDR1 KGHPV and CDR2 FQNQEV (reference sequence). This CDR3 spans 14 amino acids. V gave up 2 bases and J gave up 0 bases, with 8 bases separating them. The CDR3 bases that were read are TGTGCCAGCAGTCTGGGACAAAGCTCCTATGAACAGTAC. It specifies CASSLGQSSYEQY. The full CDR3 protein is CASSLGQSSYEQYF. The whole variable domain, filled in from reference TRBV26 and TRBJ2-7, reads NSKVIQTPRYLVKGQGQKAKMRCIPEKGHPVVFWYQQNKNNEFKFLINFQNQEVLQQIDMTEKRFSAECPSNSPCSLEIQSSEAGDSALYLCASSLGQSSYEQYFGPGTRLTVL.

Worth noting for this clone: Here the gene names and germline are mouse. The read terminates 1 residue ahead of where the CDR3 ends, so the germline J gene completes it. The genes are TRBV26 and TRBJ1-1, with 9 bases fitting TRBD1. Germline CDR1 reads KGHPV; CDR2 reads FQNQEV (reference sequence). V dropped 5 bases and J dropped 3; count of bases not matched to a gene: 1. The CDR3 is 13 amino acids. CDR3 DNA, as far as it was read: TGTGCCAGCAGTAACAGGGGGCACACAGAAGTCTTC. Its protein is CASSNRGHTEVF. The complete CDR3 sequence is CASSNRGHTEVFF.

This clone ranks as medium-sized. All gene names here are mouse names. The read terminates 1 residue ahead of where the CDR3 ends, so the germline J gene completes it. The V and J genes are TRBV3 and TRBJ2-7; TRBD1 matches at 7 bases. Losses at the gene ends were 2 bases for V and 1 base for J; bases not matched to a gene: 2. The CDR3 has 14 amino acids. Germline V CDR1 and CDR2: SNHLY, FYNGKV (reference sequence). CDR3 DNA, as far as it was read: TGTGCCAGCAGCTTAAACAGGGGTTCCTATGAACAGTAC. Its protein product is CASSLNRGSYEQY. The entire CDR3 sequence reads CASSLNRGSYEQYF.

This clone was counted between two and nine times. Mouse names are used for the genes. The read stops 1 residue short of the end of the CDR3; the missing end is completed from the germline J gene. This sample also contains other DNA sequences that code for the same CDR3. The chain links TRBV26 to TRBJ2-7; D possibly corresponds to TRBD1 (5 bases). The germline V gene has CDR1 KGHPV and CDR2 FQNQEV (reference sequence). V was pared by 4 bases and J by 0 bases, with 10 bases between. The CDR3 consists of 14 residues. Partial CDR3 DNA: TGTGCCAGCAGTCCCGGACAAAGCTCCTATGAACAGTAC. This translates into CASSPGQSSYEQY. The complete CDR3 reads CASSPGQSSYEQYF.

Sample share makes this clone medium-sized. Gene names are mouse gene names. The read finishes 1 residue shy of the CDR3 end, and the germline J gene is used to complete it. Other DNA sequences in this specimen translate into the identical CDR3. J is TRBJ2-5 and V is TRBV26; unclear D gene. This CDR3 is 11 amino acids long. The germline CDR1 and CDR2 sequences are KGHPV and FQNQEV (reference sequence). Trimming cost V 3 bases and J 6 bases, with 4 bases left between them. Partial CDR3 DNA: TGTGCCAGCAGTCTACGGGACACCCAGTAC. Encoded protein: CASSLRDTQY. The entire CDR3 protein reads CASSLRDTQYF.

Of note for this clone: All gene names here are mouse names. The CDR3 is cut off 1 residue early in the read; its end comes from the germline J gene. The V and J genes are TRBV29 and TRBJ2-4; the match to TRBD2 covers 12 bases. The germline gives CDR1 MSHET, CDR2 SYDVDS. Trimming cost V 2 bases and J 1 base; bases outside gene matches: 4. This CDR3 is 17 amino acids long. The sequenced CDR3 bases are TGTGCTAGCAGTTTAATGGGACTGGGGGGCGGTCAAAACACCTTGTAC. Encoded protein: CASSLMGLGGGQNTLY. In full, the CDR3 is CASSLMGLGGGQNTLYF.

This clone has just a few counts. Each gene name is a mouse one. The read terminates 1 residue ahead of where the CDR3 ends, so the germline J gene completes it. The chain combines TRBV3 with TRBJ2-7; 10 bases are a match to TRBD2. The CDR3 extends over 14 amino acids. Per germline, CDR1 SNHLY and CDR2 FYNGKV (reference sequence). J lost 7 bases, V lost 5 bases, and 8 bases had no gene match. Partial CDR3 DNA: TGTGCCAGCAGCCCCCGCCTGGGGGGGCGGGAACAGTAC. Amino acids: CASSPRLGGREQY. From start to end, the CDR3 is CASSPRLGGREQYF. The full variable domain, in which reference TRBV3 and TRBJ2-7 provide the parts outside the CDR3, is GPKVLQIPSHQIIDMGQMVTLNCDPVSNHLYFYWYKQILGQQMEFLVNFYNGKVMEKSKLFKDQFSVERPDGSYFTLKIQPTALEDSAVYFCASSPRLGGREQYFGPGTRLTVL.

Details on this clone: Gene names refer to mouse genes. The read comes to an end 1 residue before the CDR3 does, leaving the germline J gene to fill in the end. V gene TRBV5 combines with J gene TRBJ2-5, with TRBD2 identical over 8 bases. The J segment lost 2 bases and the V segment lost 1 base, leaving 8 bases of the junction unmatched. The CDR3 is 17 amino acids. In germline, CDR1 is LGHNA, CDR2 YNLKQL (reference sequence). CDR3 DNA, as far as it was read: TGTGCCAGCAGCCAAGCCGGGGGGGCGCGGGGCCAAGACACCCAGTAC. Translation: CASSQAGGARGQDTQY. The whole CDR3 protein is CASSQAGGARGQDTQYF.

A remark on this clone: All gene names here are mouse names. The DNA read from the CDR3 is TGCTCCAGCAGTCAATCGGCAGGGTATGGAAATACGCTCTAT. Amino acids: CSSSQSAGYGNTLY. The entire CDR3 protein is CSSSQSAGYGNTLYF. The chain is built from TRBV23 and TRBJ1-3; the table's D call of TRBD1 was not tested on the DNA. The read gets to within 1 residue of the CDR3 end, and the germline J gene fills in the rest. Per germline, CDR1 KGHTA and CDR2 FQNQQP. There are 15 residues in the CDR3.

This clone was seen more than once but under ten times. Genes and germline are mouse. The read gets to within 1 residue of the CDR3 end, and the germline J gene fills in the rest. V is TRBV31 and J is TRBJ1-4, with 7 bases lining up with TRBD1. CDR1 GKSSPN and CDR2 SITVG come from the germline V gene. The CDR3 runs 14 residues. With V trimmed by 0 bases and J by 6 bases, 4 bases remained unmatched. CDR3 DNA, as far as it was read: TGTGCCTGGAGTCTACCCAGGGGGGACGAAAGATTATTT. It is translated as CAWSLPRGDERLF. The full CDR3 is CAWSLPRGDERLFF.

Of note for this clone: Mouse germline and gene names are used. The read terminates 1 residue ahead of where the CDR3 ends, so the germline J gene completes it. V and J are TRBV5 and TRBJ1-1, with D possibly matching TRBD1 (6 bases). The CDR3 is made up of 15 amino acids. CDR1 is LGHNA and CDR2 is YNLKQL in the germline V gene (reference sequence). Trimming stripped 4 bases from V and 0 bases from J, with 12 bases between. CDR3 DNA (partial): TGTGCCAGCAGCCCCCTGGGACAAGCAAACACAGAAGTCTTC. Amino acids: CASSPLGQANTEVF. In full, the CDR3 is CASSPLGQANTEVFF.

Turning to this clone: All gene names here are mouse names. The read gets to within 1 residue of the CDR3 end, and the germline J gene fills in the rest. The gene calls are TRBV3 and TRBJ1-2; D ambiguous. From germline, CDR1 is SNHLY and CDR2 FYNGKV (reference sequence). The CDR3 consists of 14 residues. Trimming removed 2 bases at V and 0 bases at J, with 7 bases between. CDR3 protein: CASSLRHTNSDYTF. CDR3 DNA, as far as it was read: TGTGCCAGCAGCTTAAGACACACAAACTCCGACTACACC.

Points on this clone: Gene labels here are mouse ones. The CDR3 goes on 1 residue after the read ends, and that part is filled in from the germline J gene. This sequence joins TRBV26 and TRBJ2-5, with 7 bases lining up with TRBD1. Germline CDR1 reads KGHPV; CDR2 reads FQNQEV (reference sequence). This CDR3 comprises 14 residues. V lost 4 bases, J lost 3 bases, and 4 bases stayed unmatched. CDR3 sequence reads: CASSQTGWQDTQYF. The covered CDR3 bases are TGTGCCAGCAGTCAGACAGGGTGGCAAGACACCCAGTAC. The whole variable domain, remainder taken from reference TRBV26 and TRBJ2-5, is NSKVIQTPRYLVKGQGQKAKMRCIPEKGHPVVFWYQQNKNNEFKFLINFQNQEVLQQIDMTEKRFSAECPSNSPCSLEIQSSEAGDSALYLCASSQTGWQDTQYFGPGTRLLVL.

A note on this clone: Germline and genes here are mouse. The DNA ends 1 residue before the CDR3 does, and the rest of the CDR3 is filled in from the germline J gene. The chain employs TRBV23 and TRBJ2-3. CDR3 length: 15 residues. Germline assignment: CDR1 KGHTA and CDR2 FQNQQP. The sequenced part of the CDR3 DNA is TGCTCCAGCAGTCGCCCCCGGGGGTCTGCAGAAACGCTGTAT. Its protein is CSSSRPRGSAETLY. The entire CDR3 protein is CSSSRPRGSAETLYF.

As concerns this clone: The germline and genes are mouse ones. The CDR3 is CASSLRTGGNSDYTF. The part of the CDR3 DNA that was read is TGTGCCAGCAGTCTCCGGACAGGGGGGAACTCCGACTACACC. The chain links TRBV26 to TRBJ1-2; 10 bases match TRBD1. The read ends 1 residue shy of where the CDR3 ends; the end is completed using the germline J gene. The CDR3 is 15 residues long. In germline, CDR1 is KGHPV, CDR2 FQNQEV (reference sequence). V lost 3 bases, J lost 2 bases, and 3 bases stayed unmatched.